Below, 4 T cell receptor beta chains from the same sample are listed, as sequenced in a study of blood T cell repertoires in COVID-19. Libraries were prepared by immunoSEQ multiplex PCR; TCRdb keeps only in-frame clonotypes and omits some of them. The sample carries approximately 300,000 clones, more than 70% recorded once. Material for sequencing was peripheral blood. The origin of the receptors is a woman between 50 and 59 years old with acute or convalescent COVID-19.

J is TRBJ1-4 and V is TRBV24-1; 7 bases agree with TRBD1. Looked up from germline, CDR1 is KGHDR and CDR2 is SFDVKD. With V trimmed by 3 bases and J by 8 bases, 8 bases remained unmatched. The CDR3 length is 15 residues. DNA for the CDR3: TGTGCCACCAGTGATGCGACAGGGCCTGGGGAAAAACTGTTTTTT. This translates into CATSDATGPGEKLFF.

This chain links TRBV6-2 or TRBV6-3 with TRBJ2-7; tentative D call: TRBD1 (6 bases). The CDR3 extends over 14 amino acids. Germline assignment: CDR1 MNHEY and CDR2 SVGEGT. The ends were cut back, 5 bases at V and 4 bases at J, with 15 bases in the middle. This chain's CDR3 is CASSRRTDKYEQYV. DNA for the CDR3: TGTGCCAGCAGTCGGCGGACAGACAAGTACGAGCAGTACGTC.

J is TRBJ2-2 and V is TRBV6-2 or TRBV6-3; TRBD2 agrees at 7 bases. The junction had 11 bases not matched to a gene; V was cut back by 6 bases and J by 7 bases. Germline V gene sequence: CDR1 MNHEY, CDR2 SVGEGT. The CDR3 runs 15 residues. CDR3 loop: CASSPGAGESGELFF. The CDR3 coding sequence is TGTGCCAGCAGCCCCGGGGCGGGAGAGAGCGGGGAGCTGTTTTTT.

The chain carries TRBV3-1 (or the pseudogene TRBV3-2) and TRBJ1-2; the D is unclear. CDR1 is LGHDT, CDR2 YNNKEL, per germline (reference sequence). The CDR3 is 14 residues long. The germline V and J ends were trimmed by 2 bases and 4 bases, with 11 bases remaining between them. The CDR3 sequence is CASSQPYTSYGYTF. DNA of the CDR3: TGTGCCAGCAGCCAACCTTACACTAGCTATGGCTACACCTTC.